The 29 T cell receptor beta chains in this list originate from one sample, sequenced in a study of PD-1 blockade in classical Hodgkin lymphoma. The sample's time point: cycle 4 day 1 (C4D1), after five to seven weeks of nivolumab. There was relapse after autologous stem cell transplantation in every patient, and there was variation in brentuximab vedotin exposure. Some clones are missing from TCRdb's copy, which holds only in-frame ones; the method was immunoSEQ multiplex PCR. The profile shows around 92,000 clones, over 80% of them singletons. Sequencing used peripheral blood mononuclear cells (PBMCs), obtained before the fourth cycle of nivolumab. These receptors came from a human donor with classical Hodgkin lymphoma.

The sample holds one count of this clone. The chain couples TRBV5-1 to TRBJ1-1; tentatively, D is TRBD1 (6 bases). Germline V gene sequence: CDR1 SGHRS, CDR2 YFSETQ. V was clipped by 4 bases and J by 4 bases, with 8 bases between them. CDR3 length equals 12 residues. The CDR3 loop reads CASSTGITEAFF. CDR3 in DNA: TGCGCCAGCAGCACAGGGATCACTGAAGCTTTCTTT.

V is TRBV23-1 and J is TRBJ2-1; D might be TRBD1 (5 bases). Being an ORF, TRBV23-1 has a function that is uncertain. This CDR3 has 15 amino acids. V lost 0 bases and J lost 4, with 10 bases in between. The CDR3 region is CASSQSGPVYNEQFF. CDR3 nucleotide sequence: TGCGCCAGCAGTCAATCGGGGCCGGTGTACAATGAGCAGTTCTTC.

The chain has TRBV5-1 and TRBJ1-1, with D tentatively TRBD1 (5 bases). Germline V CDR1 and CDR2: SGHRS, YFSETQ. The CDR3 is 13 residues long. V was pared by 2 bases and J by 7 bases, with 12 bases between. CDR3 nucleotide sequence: TGCGCCAGCAGCTTAAGCCAGGGTTTTGAAGCTTTCTTT. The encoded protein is CASSLSQGFEAFF.

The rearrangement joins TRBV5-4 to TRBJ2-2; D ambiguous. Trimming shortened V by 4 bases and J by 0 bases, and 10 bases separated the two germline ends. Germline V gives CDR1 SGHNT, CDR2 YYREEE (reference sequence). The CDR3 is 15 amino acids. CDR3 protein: CASSQTLPNTGELFF. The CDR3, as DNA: TGTGCCAGCAGCCAGACACTTCCGAACACCGGGGAGCTGTTTTTT. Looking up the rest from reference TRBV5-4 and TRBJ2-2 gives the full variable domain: ETGVTQSPTHLIKTRGQQVTLRCSSQSGHNTVSWYQQALGQGPQFIFQYYREEENGRGNFPPRFSGLQFPNYSSELNVNALELDDSALYLCASSQTLPNTGELFFGEGSRLTVL.

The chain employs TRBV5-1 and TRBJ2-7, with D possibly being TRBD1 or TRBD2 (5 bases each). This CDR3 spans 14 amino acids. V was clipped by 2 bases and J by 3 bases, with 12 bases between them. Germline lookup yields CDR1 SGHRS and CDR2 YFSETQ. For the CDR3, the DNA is TGCGCCAGCAGCTTTGGGGGAGATCGCTACGAGCAGTACTTC. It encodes CASSFGGDRYEQYF.

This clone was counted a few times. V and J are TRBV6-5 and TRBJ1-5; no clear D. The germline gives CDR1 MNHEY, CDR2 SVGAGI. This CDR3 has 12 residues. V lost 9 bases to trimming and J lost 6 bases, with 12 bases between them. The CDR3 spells CASSLNGQPQHF. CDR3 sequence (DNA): TGTGCCAGTTCCCTGAATGGTCAGCCCCAGCATTTT.

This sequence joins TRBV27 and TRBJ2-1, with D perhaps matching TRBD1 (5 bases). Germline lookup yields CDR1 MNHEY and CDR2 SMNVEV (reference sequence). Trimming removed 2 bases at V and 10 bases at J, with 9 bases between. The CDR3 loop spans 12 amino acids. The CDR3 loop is CASSLRTQEQFF. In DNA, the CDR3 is TGTGCCAGCAGTTTACGGACACAAGAGCAGTTCTTC.

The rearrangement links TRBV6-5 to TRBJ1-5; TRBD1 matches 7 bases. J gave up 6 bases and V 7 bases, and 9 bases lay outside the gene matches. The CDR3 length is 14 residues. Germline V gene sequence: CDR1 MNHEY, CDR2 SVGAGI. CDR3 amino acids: CASTPTGKGQPQHF. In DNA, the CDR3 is TGTGCCAGCACCCCGACAGGGAAGGGTCAGCCCCAGCATTTT.

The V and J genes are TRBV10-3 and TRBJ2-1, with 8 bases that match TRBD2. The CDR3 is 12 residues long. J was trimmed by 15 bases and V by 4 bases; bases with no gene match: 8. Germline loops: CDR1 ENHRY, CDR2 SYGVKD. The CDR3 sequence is CAISVGGTSLFF. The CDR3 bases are TGTGCCATCAGTGTAGGTGGGACTAGTTTGTTCTTC.

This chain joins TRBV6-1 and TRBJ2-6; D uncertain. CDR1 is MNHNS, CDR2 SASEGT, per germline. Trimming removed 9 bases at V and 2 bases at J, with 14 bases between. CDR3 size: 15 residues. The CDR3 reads CASSRVTPGANVLTF. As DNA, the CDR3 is TGTGCCAGTTCCCGAGTGACCCCTGGGGCCAACGTCCTGACTTTC.

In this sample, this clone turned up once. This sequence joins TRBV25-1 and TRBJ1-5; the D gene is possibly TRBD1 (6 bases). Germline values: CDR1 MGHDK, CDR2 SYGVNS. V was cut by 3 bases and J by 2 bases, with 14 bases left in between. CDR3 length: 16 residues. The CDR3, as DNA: TGTGCCAGCAGTGACGGGGGGGGGCGCGGCAATCAGCCCCAGCATTTT. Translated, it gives CASSDGGGRGNQPQHF.

The CDR3 spells CASSLVAGVGEQYF. The CDR3 DNA follows: TGTGCCAGCAGCTTAGTGGCAGGGGTAGGCGAGCAGTACTTC. The V and J genes are TRBV7-9 and TRBJ2-7; a possible D gene is TRBD1 (6 bases). Germline values: CDR1 SEHNR, CDR2 FQNEAQ (reference sequence). The CDR3 totals 14 residues. V was shortened by 1 base and J by 6 bases, with 13 bases between the two germline ends.

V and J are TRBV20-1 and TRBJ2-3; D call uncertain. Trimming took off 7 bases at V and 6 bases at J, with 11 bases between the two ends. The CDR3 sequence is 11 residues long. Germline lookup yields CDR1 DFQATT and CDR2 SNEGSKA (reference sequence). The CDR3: CSVPPGDTQYF. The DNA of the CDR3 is TGCAGTGTCCCCCCTGGGGATACGCAGTATTTT.

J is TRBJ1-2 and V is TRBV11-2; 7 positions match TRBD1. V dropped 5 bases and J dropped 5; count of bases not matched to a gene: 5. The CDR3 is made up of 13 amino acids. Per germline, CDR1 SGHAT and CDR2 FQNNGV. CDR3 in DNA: TGTGCCAGCAGCCCCGACAGGGTATATGGCTACACCTTC. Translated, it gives CASSPDRVYGYTF.

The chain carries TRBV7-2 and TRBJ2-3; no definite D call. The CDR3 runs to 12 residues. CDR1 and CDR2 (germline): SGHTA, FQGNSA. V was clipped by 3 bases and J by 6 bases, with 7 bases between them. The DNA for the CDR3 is TGTGCCAGCAGCTTCCAGAGGGATACGCAGTATTTT. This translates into CASSFQRDTQYF.

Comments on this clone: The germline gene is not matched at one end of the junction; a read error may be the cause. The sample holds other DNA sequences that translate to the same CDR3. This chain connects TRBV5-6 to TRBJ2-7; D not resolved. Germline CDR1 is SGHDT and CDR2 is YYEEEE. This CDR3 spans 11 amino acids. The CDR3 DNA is TGTGCTAGCAGCTACTCCTACGAGCAGTACTTC. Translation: CASSYSYEQYF.

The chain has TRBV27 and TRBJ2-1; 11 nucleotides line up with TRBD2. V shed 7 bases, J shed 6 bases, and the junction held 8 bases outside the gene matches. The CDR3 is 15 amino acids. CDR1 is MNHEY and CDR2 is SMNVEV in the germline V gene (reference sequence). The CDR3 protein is CASKLLLAGVNEQFF. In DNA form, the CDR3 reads TGTGCCAGCAAGTTGTTACTAGCGGGAGTCAATGAGCAGTTCTTC.

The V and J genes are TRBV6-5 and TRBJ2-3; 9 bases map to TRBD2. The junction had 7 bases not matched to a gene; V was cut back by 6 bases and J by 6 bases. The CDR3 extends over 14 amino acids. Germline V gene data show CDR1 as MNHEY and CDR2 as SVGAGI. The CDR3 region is CASSPGTSPDTQYF. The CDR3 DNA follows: TGTGCCAGCAGCCCCGGGACTAGCCCCGATACGCAGTATTTT.

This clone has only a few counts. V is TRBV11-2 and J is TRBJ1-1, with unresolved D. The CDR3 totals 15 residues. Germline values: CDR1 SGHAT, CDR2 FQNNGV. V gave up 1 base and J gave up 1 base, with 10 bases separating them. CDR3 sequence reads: CASSLVVRKNTEAFF. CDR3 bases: TGTGCCAGCAGCTTAGTGGTCCGGAAGAACACTGAAGCTTTCTTT.

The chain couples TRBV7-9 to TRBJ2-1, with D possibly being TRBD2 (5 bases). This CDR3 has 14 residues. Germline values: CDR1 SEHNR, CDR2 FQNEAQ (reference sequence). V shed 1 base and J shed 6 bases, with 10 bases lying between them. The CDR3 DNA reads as TGTGCCAGCAGCTTAGATCTAGCTGGCAATGAGCAGTTCTTC. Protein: CASSLDLAGNEQFF.

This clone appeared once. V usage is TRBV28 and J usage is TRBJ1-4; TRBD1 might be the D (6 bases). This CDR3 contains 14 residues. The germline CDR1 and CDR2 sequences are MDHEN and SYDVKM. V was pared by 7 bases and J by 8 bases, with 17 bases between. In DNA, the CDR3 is TGTGCCAGCATACACGGGGGGGCAGGAGAAAAACTGTTTTTT. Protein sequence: CASIHGGAGEKLFF.

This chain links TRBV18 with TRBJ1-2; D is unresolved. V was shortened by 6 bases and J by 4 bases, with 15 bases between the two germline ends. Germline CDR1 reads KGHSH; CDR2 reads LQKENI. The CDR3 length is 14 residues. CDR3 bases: TGTGCCAGCTCTCCAACGGAGGGAAGCTATGGCTACACCTTC. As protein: CASSPTEGSYGYTF. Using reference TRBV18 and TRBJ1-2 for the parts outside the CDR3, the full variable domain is NAGVMQNPRHLVRRRGQEARLRCSPMKGHSHVYWYRQLPEEGLKFMVYLQKENIIDESGMPKERFSAEFPKEGPSILRIQQVVRGDSAAYFCASSPTEGSYGYTFGSGTRLTVV.

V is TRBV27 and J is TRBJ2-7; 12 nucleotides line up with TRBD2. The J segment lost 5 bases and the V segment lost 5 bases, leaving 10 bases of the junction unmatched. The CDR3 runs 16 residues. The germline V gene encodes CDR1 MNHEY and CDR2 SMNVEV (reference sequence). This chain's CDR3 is CASSPSLAGGPDEQYF. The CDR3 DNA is TGTGCCAGCAGTCCCTCTCTAGCGGGAGGGCCCGACGAGCAGTACTTC.

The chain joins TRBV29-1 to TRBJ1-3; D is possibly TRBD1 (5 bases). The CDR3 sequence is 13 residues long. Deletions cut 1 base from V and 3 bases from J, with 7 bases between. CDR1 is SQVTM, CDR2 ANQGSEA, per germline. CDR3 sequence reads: CSVEGTGGNTIYF. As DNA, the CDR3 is TGCAGCGTTGAAGGTACAGGTGGAAACACCATATATTTT.

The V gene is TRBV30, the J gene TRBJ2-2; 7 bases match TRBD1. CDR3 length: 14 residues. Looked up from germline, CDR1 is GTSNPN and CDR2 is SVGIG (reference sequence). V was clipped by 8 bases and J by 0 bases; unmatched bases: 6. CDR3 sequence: CAGQGTANTGELFF. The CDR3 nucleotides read TGTGCCGGTCAAGGGACAGCGAACACCGGGGAGCTGTTTTTT.

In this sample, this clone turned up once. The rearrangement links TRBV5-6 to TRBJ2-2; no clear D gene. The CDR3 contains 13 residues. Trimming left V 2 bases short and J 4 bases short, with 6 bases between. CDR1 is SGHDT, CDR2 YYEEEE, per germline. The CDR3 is CASSFPSTGELFF. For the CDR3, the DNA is TGTGCCAGCAGCTTCCCATCCACCGGGGAGCTGTTTTTT. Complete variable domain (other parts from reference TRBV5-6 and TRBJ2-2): DAGVTQSPTHLIKTRGQQVTLRCSPKSGHDTVSWYQQALGQGPQFIFQYYEEEERQRGNFPDRFSGHQFPNYSSELNVNALLLGDSALYLCASSFPSTGELFFGEGSRLTVL.

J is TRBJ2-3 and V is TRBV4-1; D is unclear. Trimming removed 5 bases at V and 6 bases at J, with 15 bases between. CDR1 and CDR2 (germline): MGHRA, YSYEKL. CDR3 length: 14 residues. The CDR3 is CASSKTVAWDTQYF. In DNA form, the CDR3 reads TGCGCCAGCAGCAAGACTGTGGCGTGGGATACGCAGTATTTT.

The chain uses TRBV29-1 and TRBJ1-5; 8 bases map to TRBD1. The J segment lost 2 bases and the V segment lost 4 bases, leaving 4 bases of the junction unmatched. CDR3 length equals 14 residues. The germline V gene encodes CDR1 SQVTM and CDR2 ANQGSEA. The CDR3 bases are TGCAGCGTTGTTTCAGGGGGCGGCAATCAGCCCCAGCATTTT. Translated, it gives CSVVSGGGNQPQHF. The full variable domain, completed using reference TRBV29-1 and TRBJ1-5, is SAVISQKPSRDICQRGTSLTIQCQVDSQVTMMFWYRQQPGQSLTLIATANQGSEATYESGFVIDKFPISRPNLTFSTLTVSNMSPEDSSIYLCSVVSGGGNQPQHFGDGTRLSIL.

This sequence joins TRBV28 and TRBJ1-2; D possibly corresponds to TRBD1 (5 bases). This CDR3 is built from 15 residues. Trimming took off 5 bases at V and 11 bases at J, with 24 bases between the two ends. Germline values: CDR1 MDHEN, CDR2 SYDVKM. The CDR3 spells CASSTGTSLLSWYTF. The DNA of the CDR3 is TGTGCCAGCAGTACCGGGACCTCCCTTTTGAGTTGGTACACCTTC.